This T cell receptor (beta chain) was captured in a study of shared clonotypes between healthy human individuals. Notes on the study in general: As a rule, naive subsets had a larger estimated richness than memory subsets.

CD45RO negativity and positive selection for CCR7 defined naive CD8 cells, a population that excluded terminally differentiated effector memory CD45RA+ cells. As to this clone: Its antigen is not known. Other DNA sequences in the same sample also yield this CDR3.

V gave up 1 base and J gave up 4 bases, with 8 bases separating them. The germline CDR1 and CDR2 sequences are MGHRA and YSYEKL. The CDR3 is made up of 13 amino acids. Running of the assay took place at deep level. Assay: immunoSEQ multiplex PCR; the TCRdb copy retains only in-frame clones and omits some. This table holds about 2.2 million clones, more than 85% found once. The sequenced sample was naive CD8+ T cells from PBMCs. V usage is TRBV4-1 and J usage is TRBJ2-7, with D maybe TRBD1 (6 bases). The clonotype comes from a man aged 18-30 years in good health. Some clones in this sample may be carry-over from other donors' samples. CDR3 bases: TGCGCCAGCAGCCAAGTAAGGGGGTACGAGCAGTACTTC. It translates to CASSQVRGYEQYF.